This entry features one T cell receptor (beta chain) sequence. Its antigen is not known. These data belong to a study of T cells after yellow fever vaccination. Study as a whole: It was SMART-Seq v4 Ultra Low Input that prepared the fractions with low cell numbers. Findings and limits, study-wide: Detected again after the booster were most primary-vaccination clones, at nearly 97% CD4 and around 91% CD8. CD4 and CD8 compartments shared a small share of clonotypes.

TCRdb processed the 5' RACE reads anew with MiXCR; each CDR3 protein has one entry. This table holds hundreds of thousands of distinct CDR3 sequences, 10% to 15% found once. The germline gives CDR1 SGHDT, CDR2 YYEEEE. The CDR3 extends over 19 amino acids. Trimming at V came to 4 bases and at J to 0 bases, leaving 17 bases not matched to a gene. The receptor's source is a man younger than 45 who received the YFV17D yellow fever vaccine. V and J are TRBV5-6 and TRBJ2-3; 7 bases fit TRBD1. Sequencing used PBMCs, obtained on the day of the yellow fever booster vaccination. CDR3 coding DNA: TGTGCCAGCAGCCCGACCAGGGGGTTTATGACCCTAAGCACAGATACGCAGTATTTT. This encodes CASSPTRGFMTLSTDTQYF.